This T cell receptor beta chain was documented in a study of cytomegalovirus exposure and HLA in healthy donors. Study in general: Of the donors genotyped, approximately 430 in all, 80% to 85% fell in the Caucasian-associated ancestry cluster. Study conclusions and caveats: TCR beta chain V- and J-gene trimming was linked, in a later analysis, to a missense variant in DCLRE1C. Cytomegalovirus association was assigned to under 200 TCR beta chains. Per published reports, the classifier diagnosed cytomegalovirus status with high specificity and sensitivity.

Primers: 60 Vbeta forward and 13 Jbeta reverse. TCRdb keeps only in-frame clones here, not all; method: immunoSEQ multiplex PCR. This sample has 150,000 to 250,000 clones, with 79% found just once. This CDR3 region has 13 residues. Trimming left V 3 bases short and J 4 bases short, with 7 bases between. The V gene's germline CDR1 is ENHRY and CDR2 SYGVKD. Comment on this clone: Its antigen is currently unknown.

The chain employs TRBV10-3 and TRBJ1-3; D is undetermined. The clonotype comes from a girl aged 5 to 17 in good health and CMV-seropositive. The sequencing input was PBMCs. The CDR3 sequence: CAISDDGGNTIYF. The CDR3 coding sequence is TGTGCCATCAGTGACGACGGGGGAAACACCATATATTTT.